These T cell receptor beta chains were read from a single sample in a study of response to subunit inactivated influenza vaccine. TCRdb fed the RT-PCR reads into MiXCR, producing one record per CDR3 protein. Of fewer than 200,000 distinct CDR3 sequences listed, roughly 8.7% are singletons. The sample here was non-naive T cells sorted from PBMCs, taken on the day of vaccination. Receptor source: a man aged 45-65 years who received an inactivated influenza vaccine. Both conserved end residues are part of each CDR3. D genes are given only for firm matches. For some rows the clone size is stated as once, few or many, or as a class when expanded; others skip it.

abundance	v_gene	j_gene	d_gene	CDR3nt	CDR3aa
few	TRBV20-1	TRBJ1-1	.	TGCAGTGCTAGGATCGGGGGGCCGAACACTGAAGCTTTCTTT	CSARIGGPNTEAFF
few	TRBV20-1	TRBJ2-1	.	TGCAGTGCTAGAGATTGGGGCGGGATCAATGAGCAGTTCTTC	CSARDWGGINEQFF
few	TRBV18	TRBJ1-1	.	TGTGCCAGCTCACCTTTCCAAGGCATGAACACTGAAGCTTTCTTT	CASSPFQGMNTEAFF
.	TRBV6-1	TRBJ1-2	.	TGTGCCAGCAGTGAACGGGGCCGAGCTAACTATGGCTACACCTTC	CASSERGRANYGYTF
many	TRBV10-3	TRBJ2-2	.	TGTGCCATCAGTGCCCTAGCGACGACCGGGGAGCTGTTTTTT	CAISALATTGELFF
.	TRBV5-5	TRBJ2-2	.	TGTGCCAGCAGCTTGTGGTGGGGGGCGAACACCGGGGAGCTGTTTTTT	CASSLWWGANTGELFF
few	TRBV20-1	TRBJ2-4	.	TGCAGTGCTAGAGATCCGGGTACGAACATTCAGTACTTC	CSARDPGTNIQYF
many	TRBV4-3	TRBJ2-2	TRBD2	TGCGCCAGCAGCCCCCTTGACAGCGGGGAGACCGGGGAGCTGTTTTTT	CASSPLDSGETGELFF
few	TRBV6-5	TRBJ2-7	TRBD1	TGTGCCAGCAGTTACTCGGGACAGGGGACCCACGAGCAGTACTTC	CASSYSGQGTHEQYF
few	TRBV27	TRBJ2-6	TRBD1	TGTGCCAGCAGTTTTTCAGGGGGATATCTCTCTGGGGCCAACGTCCTGACTTTC	CASSFSGGYLSGANVLTF
.	TRBV25-1	TRBJ1-5	.	TGTGCCAGCAGTGAACTGACACTTAGCAATCAGCCCCAGCATTTT	CASSELTLSNQPQHF
.	TRBV27	TRBJ2-3	TRBD1	TGTGCCAGCAGTTTATTTGGGACAGGGGAGCCAGATACGCAGTATTTT	CASSLFGTGEPDTQYF
.	TRBV4-1	TRBJ2-1	TRBD2	TGCGCCAGCAGCCAAACCGGGACTAGAAAGTTCTTC	CASSQTGTRKFF
few	TRBV28	TRBJ2-5	TRBD2	TGTGCCAGCAGTCTTACTAGCGGAAACCAAGAGACCCAGTACTTC	CASSLTSGNQETQYF
many	TRBV6-2/TRBV6-3	TRBJ2-7	.	TGTGCCAGCAGTGGCGGAATCTTACGGGGCGAGCAGTACTTC	CASSGGILRGEQYF
few	TRBV25-1	TRBJ2-3	TRBD2	TGTGCCAGCAAGACTAGCGGGAGGACAGATACGCAGTATTTT	CASKTSGRTDTQYF
.	TRBV4-3	TRBJ2-2	TRBD1	TGCGCCAGCAGCCAAGACGACAGGGGGAACACCGGGGAGCTGTTTTTT	CASSQDDRGNTGELFF
many	TRBV28	TRBJ2-5	TRBD2	TGTGCCAGCAGTCCGAGGACTAGCGGGAGGGCCGGGGCGGAGACCCAGTACTTC	CASSPRTSGRAGAETQYF
few	TRBV4-2	TRBJ2-1	TRBD1	TGTGCCAGCAGCCGGGACAGGGATTACAATGAGCAGTTCTTC	CASSRDRDYNEQFF
.	TRBV20-1	TRBJ2-1	.	TGCAGTGCTAGGTTAGGTGGCAGTGAGCAGTTCTTC	CSARLGGSEQFF
.	TRBV4-2	TRBJ1-3	.	TGTGCCAGCAGCCCTGGGGACCTCTCTGGAAACACCATATATTTT	CASSPGDLSGNTIYF
.	TRBV10-1	TRBJ1-2	.	TGCGCCAGCAGTGACACGGGAACGAACTATGGCTACACCTTC	CASSDTGTNYGYTF
many	TRBV11-2	TRBJ2-7	TRBD1	TGTGCCAGCAGCTTAGATCAGGCAGGGGGCCACGAGCAGTACTTC	CASSLDQAGGHEQYF
.	TRBV6-1	TRBJ2-1	TRBD1	TGTGCCAGCCTACGGACAGGGGGCCTCTACAATGAGCAGTTCTTC	CASLRTGGLYNEQFF
few	TRBV5-1	TRBJ2-5	.	TGCGCCAGCAGTTGGGGGGCGCGGGAGACCCAGTACTTC	CASSWGARETQYF
many	TRBV24-1	TRBJ1-5	.	TGTGCCACCAGTGACAACCCCGGGAGTAGCAATCAGCCCCAGCATTTT	CATSDNPGSSNQPQHF
.	TRBV4-2	TRBJ1-5	TRBD1	TGTGCCAGCAGCCAAGGCGGGACAGGGAATCAGCCCCAGCATTTT	CASSQGGTGNQPQHF
few	TRBV28	TRBJ2-3	.	TGTGCCAGCAGTTTAATAGCGGAAATCACAGATACGCAGTATTTT	CASSLIAEITDTQYF
.	TRBV20-1	TRBJ1-6	TRBD1	TGCAGTGCAAGTTACCGGGACAGGATTTCACCCCTCCACTTT	CSASYRDRISPLHF
.	TRBV20-1	TRBJ1-3	TRBD1	TGCAGCCTTTCAGGGGGCTCTGGAAACACCATATATTTT	CSLSGGSGNTIYF
many	TRBV12-3/TRBV12-4	TRBJ2-7	TRBD2	TGTGCCAGCAGTTTAGGAGCTCTAGCGGGAGTTCACGAGCAGTACTTC	CASSLGALAGVHEQYF
many	TRBV6-5	TRBJ1-2	.	TGTGCCAGCAGTTCCTCACTCCGAAGTGGGTATGGCTACACCTTC	CASSSSLRSGYGYTF
.	TRBV27	TRBJ2-7	TRBD1	TGTGCCAGCAGTTTCGGGGACAGCAATGAGCAGTACTTC	CASSFGDSNEQYF
few	TRBV6-1	TRBJ2-1	.	TGTGCCAGCGGTCGTGTCCGTCCGACTAGATTCAATGAGCAGTTCTTC	CASGRVRPTRFNEQFF
.	TRBV7-2	TRBJ2-5	.	TGTGCCAGCAGCGTCGCCCCACGGGCTGGGCAAGAGACCCAGTACTTC	CASSVAPRAGQETQYF
few	TRBV28	TRBJ2-7	TRBD2	TGTGCCAGCAGTTTTCCGGGACTAGCGGGAGGTATAGACTACGAGCAGTACTTC	CASSFPGLAGGIDYEQYF
.	TRBV11-2	TRBJ1-6	.	TGTGCCAGCAGCAAAAGGACAAGCCCGAGCTCCTATAATTCACCCCTCCACTTT	CASSKRTSPSSYNSPLHF
.	TRBV10-3	TRBJ1-1	.	TGTGCCATCACGGGGGGAAAAGATGAAGCTTTCTTT	CAITGGKDEAFF
few	TRBV5-4	TRBJ2-7	TRBD2	TGTGCCAGCAGCTACCCGAAGGGACTAGCGGGGAGCGAGCAGTACTTC	CASSYPKGLAGSEQYF
few	TRBV6-1	TRBJ2-1	TRBD1	TGTGCCAGCAGCGACTACAGGGGGAATTCCTACAATGAGCAGTTCTTC	CASSDYRGNSYNEQFF
many	TRBV12-3/TRBV12-4	TRBJ2-3	.	TGTGCCAGCAGTGATAGACAGGTCACAGATACGCAGTATTTT	CASSDRQVTDTQYF
.	TRBV27	TRBJ1-2	TRBD1	TGTGCCAGCAGTTTTTTGGGGACAGGCGGTGGGGACTATGGCTACACCTTC	CASSFLGTGGGDYGYTF
few	TRBV3-1	TRBJ2-7	TRBD1	TGTGCCAGCAGCCAACACGGGACAGGGCAATCCTACGAGCAGTACTTC	CASSQHGTGQSYEQYF
many	TRBV12-3/TRBV12-4	TRBJ2-1	.	TGTGCCAGCAGTTTTCAGCCTAGTGTTAAGTTCTTC	CASSFQPSVKFF
.	TRBV7-6	TRBJ2-1	TRBD2	TGTGCCAGCAGCTTACTAGCGGGAATCTACAATGAGCAGTTCTTC	CASSLLAGIYNEQFF
few	TRBV3-1	TRBJ2-2	TRBD2	TGTGCCAGCAGCGCGAGCGGGGCCTATACCGGGGAGCTGTTTTTT	CASSASGAYTGELFF
many	TRBV7-9	TRBJ1-3	.	TGTGCCACGTCTTACAGGCCCTCGGGGAACACCATATATTTT	CATSYRPSGNTIYF
many	TRBV6-2/TRBV6-3	TRBJ1-5	.	TGTGCCAGCAGTTCCTTGGGGGGCAAGCAGCCCCAGCATTTT	CASSSLGGKQPQHF
few	TRBV7-2	TRBJ2-5	TRBD2	TGTGCCAGCAGCTTCGCGGGGGGGCCAGGAGAGACCCAGTACTTC	CASSFAGGPGETQYF
few	TRBV14	TRBJ2-3	.	TGTGCCAGCAGCTCGGAGTATACGCAGTATTTT	CASSSEYTQYF